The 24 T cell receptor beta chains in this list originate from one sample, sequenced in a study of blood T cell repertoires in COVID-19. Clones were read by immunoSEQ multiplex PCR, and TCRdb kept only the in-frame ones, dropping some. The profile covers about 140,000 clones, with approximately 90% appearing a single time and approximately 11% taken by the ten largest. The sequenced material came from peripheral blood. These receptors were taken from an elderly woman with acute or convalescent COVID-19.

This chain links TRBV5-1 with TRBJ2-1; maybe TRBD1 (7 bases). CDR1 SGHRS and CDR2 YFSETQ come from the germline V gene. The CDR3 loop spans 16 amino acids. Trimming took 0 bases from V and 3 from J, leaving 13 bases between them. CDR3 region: CASSLASGGIYNEQFF. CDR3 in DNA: TGCGCCAGCAGCTTGGCATCAGGGGGGATCTACAATGAGCAGTTCTTC.

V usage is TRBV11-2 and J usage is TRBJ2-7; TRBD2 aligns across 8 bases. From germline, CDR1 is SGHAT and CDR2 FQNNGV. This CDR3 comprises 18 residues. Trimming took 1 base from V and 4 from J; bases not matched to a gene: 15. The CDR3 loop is CASSLAPVNPAGVYEQYF. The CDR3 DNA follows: TGTGCCAGCAGCTTAGCCCCGGTGAATCCAGCGGGGGTTTACGAGCAGTACTTC.

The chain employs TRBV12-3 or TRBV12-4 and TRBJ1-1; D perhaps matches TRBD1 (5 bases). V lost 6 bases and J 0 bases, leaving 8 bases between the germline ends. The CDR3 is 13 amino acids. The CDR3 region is CASRSTVNTEAFF. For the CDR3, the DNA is TGTGCCAGCAGGTCGACAGTGAACACTGAAGCTTTCTTT.

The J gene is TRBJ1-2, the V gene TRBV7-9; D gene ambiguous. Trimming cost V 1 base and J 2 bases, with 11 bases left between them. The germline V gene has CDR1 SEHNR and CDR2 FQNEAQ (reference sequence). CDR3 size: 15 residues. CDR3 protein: CASSLDRGGNYGYTF. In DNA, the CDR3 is TGTGCCAGCAGCTTAGATCGGGGTGGGAACTATGGCTACACCTTC. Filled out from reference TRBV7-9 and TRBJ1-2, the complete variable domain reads DTGVSQNPRHKITKRGQNVTFRCDPISEHNRLYWYRQTLGQGPEFLTYFQNEAQLEKSRLLSDRFSAERPKGSFSTLEIQRTEQGDSAMYLCASSLDRGGNYGYTFGSGTRLTVV.

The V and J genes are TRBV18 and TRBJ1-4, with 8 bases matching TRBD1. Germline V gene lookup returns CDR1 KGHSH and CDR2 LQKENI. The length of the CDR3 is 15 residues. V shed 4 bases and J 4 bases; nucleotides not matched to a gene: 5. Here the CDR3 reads CASSLRTGSNEKLFF. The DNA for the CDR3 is TGTGCCAGCTCACTTCGGACAGGGAGTAATGAAAAACTGTTTTTT. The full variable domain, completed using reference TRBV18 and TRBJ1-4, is NAGVMQNPRHLVRRRGQEARLRCSPMKGHSHVYWYRQLPEEGLKFMVYLQKENIIDESGMPKERFSAEFPKEGPSILRIQQVVRGDSAAYFCASSLRTGSNEKLFFGSGTQLSVL.

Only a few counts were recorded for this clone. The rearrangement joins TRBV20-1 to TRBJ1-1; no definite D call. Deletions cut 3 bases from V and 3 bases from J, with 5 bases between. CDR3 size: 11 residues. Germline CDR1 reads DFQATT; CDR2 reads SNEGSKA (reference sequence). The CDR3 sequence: CSASLYTEAFF. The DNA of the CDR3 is TGCAGTGCTAGTCTCTACACTGAAGCTTTCTTT.

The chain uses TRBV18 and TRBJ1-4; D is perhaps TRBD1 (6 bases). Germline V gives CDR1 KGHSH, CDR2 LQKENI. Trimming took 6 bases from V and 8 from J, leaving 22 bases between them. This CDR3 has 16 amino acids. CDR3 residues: CASSPLLQGIGEKLFF. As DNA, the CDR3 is TGTGCCAGCTCGCCTCTTTTACAGGGAATAGGCGAAAAACTGTTTTTT.

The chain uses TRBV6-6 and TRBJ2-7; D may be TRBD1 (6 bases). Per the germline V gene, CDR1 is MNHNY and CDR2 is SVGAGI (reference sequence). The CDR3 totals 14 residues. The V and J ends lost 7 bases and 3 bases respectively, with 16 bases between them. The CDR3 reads CASNQGPAFYEQYF. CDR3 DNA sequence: TGTGCCAGCAATCAGGGGCCTGCATTCTACGAGCAGTACTTC.

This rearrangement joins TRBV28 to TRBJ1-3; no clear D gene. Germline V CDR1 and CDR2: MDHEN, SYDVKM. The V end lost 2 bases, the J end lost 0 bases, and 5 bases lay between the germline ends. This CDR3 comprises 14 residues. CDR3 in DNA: TGTGCCAGCAGTTTAACTGACTCTGGAAACACCATATATTTT. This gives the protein CASSLTDSGNTIYF.

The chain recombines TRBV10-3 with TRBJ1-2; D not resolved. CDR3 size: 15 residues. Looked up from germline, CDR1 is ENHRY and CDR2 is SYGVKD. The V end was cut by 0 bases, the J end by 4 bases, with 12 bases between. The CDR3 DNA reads TGTGCCATCAGTGAGTCGGCAGGTGTGATCTATGGCTACACCTTC. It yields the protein CAISESAGVIYGYTF.

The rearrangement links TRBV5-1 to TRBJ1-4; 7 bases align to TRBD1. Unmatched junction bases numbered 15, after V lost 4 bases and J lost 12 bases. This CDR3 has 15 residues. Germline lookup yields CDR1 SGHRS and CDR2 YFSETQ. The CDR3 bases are TGCGCCAGCAGCACGGGACACGGAGAGGGGACAGAACTGTTTTTT. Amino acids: CASSTGHGEGTELFF.

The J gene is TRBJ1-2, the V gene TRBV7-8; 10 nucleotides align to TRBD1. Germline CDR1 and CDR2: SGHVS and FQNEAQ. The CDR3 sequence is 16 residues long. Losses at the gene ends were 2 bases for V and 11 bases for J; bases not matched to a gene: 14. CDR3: CASSLRPPGTGDYYTF. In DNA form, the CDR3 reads TGTGCCAGCAGCTTAAGACCCCCCGGGACAGGGGACTATTACACCTTC. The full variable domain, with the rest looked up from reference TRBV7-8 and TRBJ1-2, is GAGVSQSPRYKVAKRGQDVALRCDPISGHVSLFWYQQALGQGPEFLTYFQNEAQLDKSGLPSDRFFAERPEGSVSTLKIQRTQQEDSAVYLCASSLRPPGTGDYYTFGSGTRLTVV.

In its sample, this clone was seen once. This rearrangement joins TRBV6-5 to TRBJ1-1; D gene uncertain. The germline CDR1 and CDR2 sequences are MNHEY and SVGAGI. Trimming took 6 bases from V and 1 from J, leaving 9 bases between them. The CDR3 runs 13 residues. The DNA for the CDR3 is TGTGCCAGCAGCCTTAAATGGAACACTGAAGCTTTCTTT. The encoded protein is CASSLKWNTEAFF.

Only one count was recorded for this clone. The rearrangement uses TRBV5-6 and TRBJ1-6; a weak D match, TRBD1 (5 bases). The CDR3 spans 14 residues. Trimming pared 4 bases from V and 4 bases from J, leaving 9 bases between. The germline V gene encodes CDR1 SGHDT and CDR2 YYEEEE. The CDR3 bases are TGTGCCAGCAGCCCCGGGACTTATAATTCACCCCTCCACTTT. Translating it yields CASSPGTYNSPLHF.

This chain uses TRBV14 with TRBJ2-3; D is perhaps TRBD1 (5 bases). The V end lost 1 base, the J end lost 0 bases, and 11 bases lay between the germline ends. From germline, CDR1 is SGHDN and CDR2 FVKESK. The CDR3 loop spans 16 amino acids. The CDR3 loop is CASSQGWGRSTDTQYF. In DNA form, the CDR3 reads TGTGCCAGCAGCCAAGGATGGGGCAGAAGCACAGATACGCAGTATTTT.

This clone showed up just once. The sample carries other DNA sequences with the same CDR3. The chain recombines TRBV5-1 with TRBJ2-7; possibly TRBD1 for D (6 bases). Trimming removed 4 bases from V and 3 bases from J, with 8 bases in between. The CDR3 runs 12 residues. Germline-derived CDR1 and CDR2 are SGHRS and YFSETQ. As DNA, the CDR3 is TGCGCCAGCAGCCTACAGGGCTACGAGCAGTACTTC. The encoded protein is CASSLQGYEQYF.

The CDR3 sequence: CASNLGVAKNIQYF. CDR3 DNA sequence: TGTGCCAGCAACCTTGGAGTAGCCAAAAACATTCAGTACTTC. The gene calls are TRBV27 and TRBJ2-4, with no clear D. The CDR3 contains 14 residues. Looked up from germline, CDR1 is MNHEY and CDR2 is SMNVEV (reference sequence). V lost 7 bases and J lost 0, with 10 bases in between.

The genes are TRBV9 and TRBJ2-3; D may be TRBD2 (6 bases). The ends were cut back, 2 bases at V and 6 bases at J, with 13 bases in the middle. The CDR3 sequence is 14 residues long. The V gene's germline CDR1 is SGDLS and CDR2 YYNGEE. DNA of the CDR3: TGTGCCAGCAGCGTCACAATACGGGGGGATACGCAGTATTTT. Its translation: CASSVTIRGDTQYF.

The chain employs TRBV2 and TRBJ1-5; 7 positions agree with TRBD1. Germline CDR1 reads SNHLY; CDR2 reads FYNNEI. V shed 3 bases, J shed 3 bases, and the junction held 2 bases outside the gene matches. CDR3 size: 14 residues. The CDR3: CASSEGQNNQPQHF. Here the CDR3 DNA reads TGTGCCAGCAGTGAGGGACAGAACAATCAGCCCCAGCATTTT.

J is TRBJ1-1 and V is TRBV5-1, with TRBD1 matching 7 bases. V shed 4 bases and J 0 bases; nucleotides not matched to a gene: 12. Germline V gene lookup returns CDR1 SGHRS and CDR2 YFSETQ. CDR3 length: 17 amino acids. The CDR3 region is CASSLLGDSNLNTEAFF. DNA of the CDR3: TGCGCCAGCAGCCTACTAGGGGACAGTAACTTGAACACTGAAGCTTTCTTT.

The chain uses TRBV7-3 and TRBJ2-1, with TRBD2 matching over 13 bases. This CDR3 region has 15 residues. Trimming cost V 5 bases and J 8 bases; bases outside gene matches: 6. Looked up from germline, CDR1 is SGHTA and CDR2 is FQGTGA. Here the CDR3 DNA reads TGTGCCAGCAGCACGGGACTAGCGGGGACCGATGAGCAGTTCTTC. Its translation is CASSTGLAGTDEQFF.

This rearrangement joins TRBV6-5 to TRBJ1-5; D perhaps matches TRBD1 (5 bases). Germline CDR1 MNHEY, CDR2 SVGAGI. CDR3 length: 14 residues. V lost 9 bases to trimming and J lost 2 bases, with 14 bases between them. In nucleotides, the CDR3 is TGTGCCAGTGGGGGGACGAAAGGCAATCAGCCCCAGCATTTT. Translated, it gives CASGGTKGNQPQHF.

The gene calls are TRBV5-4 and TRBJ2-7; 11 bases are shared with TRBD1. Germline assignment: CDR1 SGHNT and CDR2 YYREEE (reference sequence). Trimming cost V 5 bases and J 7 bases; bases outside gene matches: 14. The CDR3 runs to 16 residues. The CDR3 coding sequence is TGTGCCAGCAGTCTTCATTTTGGGACAGGGGGTCAAGAGCAGTACTTC. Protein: CASSLHFGTGGQEQYF.

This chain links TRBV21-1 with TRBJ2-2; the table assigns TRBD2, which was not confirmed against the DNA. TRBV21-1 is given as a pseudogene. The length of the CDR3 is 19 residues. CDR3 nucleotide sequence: TGTGCCAGCAGCAATGGCGTTAGCGGGGGGGCCTTCAGCACCGGGGAGCTGTTTTTT. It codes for CASSNGVSGGAFSTGELFF.